This TCR beta chain was recovered during a study of control samples from healthy donors and cancer patients. The V end lost 4 bases, the J end lost 3 bases, and 7 bases lay between the germline ends. Germline V gives CDR1 LNHNV, CDR2 YYDKDF (reference sequence). The CDR3 covers 13 residues. Only in-frame clones appear in the TCRdb table, and some are missing; sequencing was by immunoSEQ multiplex PCR. Among some 140,000 clones listed, about 88% were seen once. Sample: blood. The receptor was derived from a woman in her 30s in good health. The chain is built from TRBV15 and TRBJ2-1; D is perhaps TRBD2 (5 bases). The CDR3 DNA follows: TGTGCCACCAGCACCGACTACTACAATGAGCAGTTCTTC. Amino acid sequence: CATSTDYYNEQFF.